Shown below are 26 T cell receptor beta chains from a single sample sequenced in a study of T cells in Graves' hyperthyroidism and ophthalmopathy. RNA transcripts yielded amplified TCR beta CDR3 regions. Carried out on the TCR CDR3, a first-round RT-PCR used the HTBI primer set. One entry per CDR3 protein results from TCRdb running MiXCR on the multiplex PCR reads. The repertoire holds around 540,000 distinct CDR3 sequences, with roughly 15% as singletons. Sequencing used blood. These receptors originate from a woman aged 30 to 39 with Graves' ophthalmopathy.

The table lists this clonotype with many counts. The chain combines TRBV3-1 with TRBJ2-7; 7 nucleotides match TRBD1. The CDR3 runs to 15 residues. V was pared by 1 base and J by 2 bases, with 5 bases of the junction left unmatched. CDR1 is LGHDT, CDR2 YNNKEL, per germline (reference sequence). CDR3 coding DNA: TGTGCCAGCAGCCAAGCCGGGCAGGGGGCCTACGAGCAGTACTTC. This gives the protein CASSQAGQGAYEQYF.

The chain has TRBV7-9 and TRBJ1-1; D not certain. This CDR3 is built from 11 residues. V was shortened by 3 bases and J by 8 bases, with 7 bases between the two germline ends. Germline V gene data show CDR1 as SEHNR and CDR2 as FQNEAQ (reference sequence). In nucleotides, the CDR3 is TGTGCCAGCAGCTTTTTCCAAGAAGCTTTCTTT. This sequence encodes CASSFFQEAFF.

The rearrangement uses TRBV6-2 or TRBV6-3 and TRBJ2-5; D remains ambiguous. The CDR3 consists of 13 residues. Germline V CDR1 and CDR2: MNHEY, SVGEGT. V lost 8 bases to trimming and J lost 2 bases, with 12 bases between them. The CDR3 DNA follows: TGTGCCAGCTTGGCCGTTTGGCAAGAGACCCAGTACTTC. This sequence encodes CASLAVWQETQYF.

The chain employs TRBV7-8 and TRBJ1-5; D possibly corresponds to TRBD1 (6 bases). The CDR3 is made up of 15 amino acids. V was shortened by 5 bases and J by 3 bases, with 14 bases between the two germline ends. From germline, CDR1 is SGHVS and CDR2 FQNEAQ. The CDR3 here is CASSRQDWTNQPQHF. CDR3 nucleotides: TGTGCCAGCAGCCGACAGGATTGGACCAATCAGCCCCAGCATTTT.

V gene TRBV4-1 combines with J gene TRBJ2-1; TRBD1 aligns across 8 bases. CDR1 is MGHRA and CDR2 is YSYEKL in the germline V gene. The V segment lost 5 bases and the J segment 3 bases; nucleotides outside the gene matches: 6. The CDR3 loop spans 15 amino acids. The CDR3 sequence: CASSNSGTGYNEQFF. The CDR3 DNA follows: TGCGCCAGCAGCAATTCCGGGACAGGCTACAATGAGCAGTTCTTC.

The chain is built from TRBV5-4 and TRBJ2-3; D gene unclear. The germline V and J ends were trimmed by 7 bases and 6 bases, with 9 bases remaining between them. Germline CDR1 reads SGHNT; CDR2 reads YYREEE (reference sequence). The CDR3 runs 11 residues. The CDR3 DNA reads TGTGCCAGCGAGGTAACTGATACGCAGTATTTT. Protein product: CASEVTDTQYF.

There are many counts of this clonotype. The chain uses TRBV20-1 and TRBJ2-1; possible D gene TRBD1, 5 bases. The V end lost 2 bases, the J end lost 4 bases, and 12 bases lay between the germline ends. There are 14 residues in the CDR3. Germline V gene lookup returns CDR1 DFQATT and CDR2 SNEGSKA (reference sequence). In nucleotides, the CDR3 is TGCAGTGCTAGAAAGGGGTTCCAGTACAATGAGCAGTTCTTC. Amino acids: CSARKGFQYNEQFF.

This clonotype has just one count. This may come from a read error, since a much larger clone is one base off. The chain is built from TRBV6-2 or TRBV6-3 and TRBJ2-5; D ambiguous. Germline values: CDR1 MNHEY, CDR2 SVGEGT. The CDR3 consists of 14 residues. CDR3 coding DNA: TGTGCCAGCAGTTACTCGTCGAGGCAAGGGACCCAGTACTTC. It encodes CASSYSSRQGTQYF.

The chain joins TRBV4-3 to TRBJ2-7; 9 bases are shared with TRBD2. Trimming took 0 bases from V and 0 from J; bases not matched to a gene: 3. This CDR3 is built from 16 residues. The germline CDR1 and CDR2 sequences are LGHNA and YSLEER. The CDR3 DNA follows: TGCGCCAGCAGCCAAGACGCTAGCGGGAACTCCTACGAGCAGTACTTC. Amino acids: CASSQDASGNSYEQYF.

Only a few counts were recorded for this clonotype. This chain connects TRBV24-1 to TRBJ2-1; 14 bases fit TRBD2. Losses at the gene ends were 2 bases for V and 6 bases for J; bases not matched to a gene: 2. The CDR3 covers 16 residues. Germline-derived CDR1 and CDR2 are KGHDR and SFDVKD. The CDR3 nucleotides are TGTGCCACCAGTGATTCCGGGACTAGCGGGGGCAATGAGCAGTTCTTC. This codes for CATSDSGTSGGNEQFF.

This CDR3 reads CASSMDREIYEQYF. The DNA of the CDR3 is TGTGCCAGTAGTATGGACAGGGAGATATACGAGCAGTACTTC. The chain is built from TRBV19 and TRBJ2-7; TRBD1 matches 8 bases. V was clipped by 3 bases and J by 4 bases; unmatched bases: 5. Germline CDR1 and CDR2: LNHDA and SQIVND (reference sequence). The CDR3 length is 14 residues.

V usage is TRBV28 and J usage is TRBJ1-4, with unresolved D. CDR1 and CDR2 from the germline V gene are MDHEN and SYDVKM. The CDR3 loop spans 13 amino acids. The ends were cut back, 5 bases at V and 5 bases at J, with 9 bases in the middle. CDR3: CASSLTQNEKLFF. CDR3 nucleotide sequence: TGTGCCAGCAGTCTCACCCAAAATGAAAAACTGTTTTTT.

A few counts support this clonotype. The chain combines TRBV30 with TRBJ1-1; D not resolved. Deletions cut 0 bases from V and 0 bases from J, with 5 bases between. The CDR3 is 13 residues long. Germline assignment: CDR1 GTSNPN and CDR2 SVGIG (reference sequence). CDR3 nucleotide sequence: TGTGCCTGGAGTGTTGGACTGAACACTGAAGCTTTCTTT. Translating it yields CAWSVGLNTEAFF.

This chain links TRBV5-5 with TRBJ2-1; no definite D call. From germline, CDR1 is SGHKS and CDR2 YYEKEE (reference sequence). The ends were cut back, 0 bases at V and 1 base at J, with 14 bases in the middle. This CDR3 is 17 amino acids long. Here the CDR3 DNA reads TGTGCCAGCAGCTTGGTCCGGAAGGGCCGGTCCTACAATGAGCAGTTCTTC. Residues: CASSLVRKGRSYNEQFF.

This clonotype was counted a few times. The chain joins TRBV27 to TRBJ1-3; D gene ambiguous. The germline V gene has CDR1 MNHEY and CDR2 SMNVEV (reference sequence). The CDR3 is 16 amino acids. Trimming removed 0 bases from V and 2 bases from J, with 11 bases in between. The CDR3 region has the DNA TGTGCCAGCAGTTTATCATTGGCGGTGGCTGGAAACACCATATATTTT. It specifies CASSLSLAVAGNTIYF.

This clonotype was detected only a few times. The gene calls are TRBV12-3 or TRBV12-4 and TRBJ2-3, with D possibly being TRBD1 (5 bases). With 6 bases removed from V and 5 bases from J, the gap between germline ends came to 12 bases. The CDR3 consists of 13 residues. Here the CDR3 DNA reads TGTGCCAGCAGGGACCCTAGGGGAGATACGCAGTATTTT. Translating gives CASRDPRGDTQYF.

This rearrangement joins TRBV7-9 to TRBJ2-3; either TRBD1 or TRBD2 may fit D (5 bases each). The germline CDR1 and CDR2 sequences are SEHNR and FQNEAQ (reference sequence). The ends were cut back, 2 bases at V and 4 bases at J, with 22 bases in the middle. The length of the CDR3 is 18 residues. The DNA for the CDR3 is TGTGCCAGCAGCTTAATACTCAGTCACGAGGGGTCCGCAGATACGCAGTATTTT. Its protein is CASSLILSHEGSADTQYF.

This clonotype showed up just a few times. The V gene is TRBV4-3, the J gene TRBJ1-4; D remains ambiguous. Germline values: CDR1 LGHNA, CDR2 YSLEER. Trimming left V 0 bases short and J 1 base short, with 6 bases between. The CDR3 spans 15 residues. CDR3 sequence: CASSQDHGTNEKLFF. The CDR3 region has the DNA TGCGCCAGCAGCCAAGACCACGGAACTAATGAAAAACTGTTTTTT.

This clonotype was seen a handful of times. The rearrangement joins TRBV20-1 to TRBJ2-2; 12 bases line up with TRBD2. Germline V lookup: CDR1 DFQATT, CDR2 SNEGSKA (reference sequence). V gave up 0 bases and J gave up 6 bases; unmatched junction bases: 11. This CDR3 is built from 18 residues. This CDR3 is CSAREETSGSEGAGELFF. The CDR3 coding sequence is TGCAGTGCTAGAGAAGAGACTAGCGGGAGTGAAGGTGCCGGGGAGCTGTTTTTT.

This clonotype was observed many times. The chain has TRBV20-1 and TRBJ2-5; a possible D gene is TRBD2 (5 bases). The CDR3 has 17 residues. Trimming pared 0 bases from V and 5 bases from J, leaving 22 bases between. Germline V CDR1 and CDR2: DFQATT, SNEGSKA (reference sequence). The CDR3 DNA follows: TGCAGTGCTAGAGATCGGCGCGGAGGAAATCCTGGGGAGACCCAGTACTTC. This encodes CSARDRRGGNPGETQYF.

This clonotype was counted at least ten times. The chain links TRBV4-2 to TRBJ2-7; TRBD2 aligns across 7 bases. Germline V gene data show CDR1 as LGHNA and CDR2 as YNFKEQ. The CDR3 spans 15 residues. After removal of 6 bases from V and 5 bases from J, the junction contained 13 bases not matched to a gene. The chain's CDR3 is CASSEDGRSSHEQYF. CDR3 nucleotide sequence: TGTGCCAGCAGTGAGGACGGGAGGTCTTCCCACGAGCAGTACTTC.

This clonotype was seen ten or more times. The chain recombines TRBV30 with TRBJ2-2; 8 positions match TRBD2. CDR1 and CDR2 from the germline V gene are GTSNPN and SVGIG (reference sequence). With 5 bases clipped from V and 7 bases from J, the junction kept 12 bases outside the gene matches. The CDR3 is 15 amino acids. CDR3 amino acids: CAWAPGTRKIGELFF. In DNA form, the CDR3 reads TGTGCCTGGGCCCCGGGGACTAGGAAAATCGGGGAGCTGTTTTTT. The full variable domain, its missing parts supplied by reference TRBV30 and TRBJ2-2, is SQTIHQWPATLVQPVGSPLSLECTVEGTSNPNLYWYRQAAGRGLQLLFYSVGIGQISSEVPQNLSASRPQDRQFILSSKKLLLSDSGFYLCAWAPGTRKIGELFFGEGSRLTVL.

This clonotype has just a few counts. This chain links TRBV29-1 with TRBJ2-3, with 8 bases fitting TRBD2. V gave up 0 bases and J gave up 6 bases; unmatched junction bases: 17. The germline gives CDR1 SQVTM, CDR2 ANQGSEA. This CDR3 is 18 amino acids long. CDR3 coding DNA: TGCAGCGTTGAAGATCCCGGCTCCGATCCAGCGGGAGAGGATACGCAGTATTTT. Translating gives CSVEDPGSDPAGEDTQYF.

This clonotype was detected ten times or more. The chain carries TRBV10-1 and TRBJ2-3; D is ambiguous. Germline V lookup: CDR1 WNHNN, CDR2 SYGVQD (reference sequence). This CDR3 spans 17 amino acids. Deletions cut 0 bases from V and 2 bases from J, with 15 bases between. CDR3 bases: TGCGCCAGCAGTGAGTCGCCGGCAGTCACCTACACAGATACGCAGTATTTT. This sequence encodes CASSESPAVTYTDTQYF.

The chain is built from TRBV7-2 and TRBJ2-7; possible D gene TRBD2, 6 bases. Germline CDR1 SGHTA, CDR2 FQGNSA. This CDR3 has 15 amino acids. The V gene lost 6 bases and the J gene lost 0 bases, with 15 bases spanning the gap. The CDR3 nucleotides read TGTGCCAGCAGTTTCTCGCGGGGAGGCTCCTACGAGCAGTACTTC. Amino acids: CASSFSRGGSYEQYF.

CDR3 in DNA: TGTGCCAGCAGTCTAACAGGGGCCGTGAACACTGAAGCTTTCTTT. Translated: CASSLTGAVNTEAFF. The V and J genes are TRBV5-4 and TRBJ1-1; 7 positions match TRBD1. J gave up 0 bases and V 5 bases, and 7 bases lay outside the gene matches. There are 15 residues in the CDR3. Germline CDR1 SGHNT, CDR2 YYREEE (reference sequence).